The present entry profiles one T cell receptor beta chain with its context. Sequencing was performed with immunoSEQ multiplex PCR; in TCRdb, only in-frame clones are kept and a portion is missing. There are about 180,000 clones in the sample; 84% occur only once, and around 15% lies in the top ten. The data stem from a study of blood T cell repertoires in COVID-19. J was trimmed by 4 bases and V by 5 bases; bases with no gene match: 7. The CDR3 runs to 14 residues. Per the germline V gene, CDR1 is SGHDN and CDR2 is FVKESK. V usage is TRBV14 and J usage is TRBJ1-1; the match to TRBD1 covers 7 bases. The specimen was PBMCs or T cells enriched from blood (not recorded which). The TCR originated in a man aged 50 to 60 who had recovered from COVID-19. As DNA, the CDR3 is TGTGCCAGCAGCGTTAGAGGGGGCACCACTGAAGCTTTCTTT. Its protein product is CASSVRGGTTEAFF.